Following are 20 T cell receptor beta chains from one sample sequenced in a study of T cell responses to AZD1222 COVID-19 vaccine. The method was immunoSEQ multiplex PCR; TCRdb's version includes in-frame clones alone and lacks a portion of them. This sample has around 110,000 clones; about 92% occur once, and the top ten carry approximately 9.3%. The sample was peripheral blood, taken 28 days after the second AZD1222 dose. These receptors were collected from an adult who received the AZD1222 COVID-19 vaccine.

The rearrangement links TRBV6-5 to TRBJ2-5; no firm D call. Germline CDR1 MNHEY, CDR2 SVGAGI. Trimming removed 6 bases from V and 5 bases from J, with 13 bases in between. The CDR3 is 13 amino acids. CDR3 sequence reads: CASRVNKRETQYF. CDR3 DNA: TGTGCCAGCAGAGTTAATAAAAGGGAGACCCAGTACTTC.

This clone was picked up one time. The chain links TRBV5-5 to TRBJ2-1; 10 bases line up with TRBD2. CDR3 length: 15 residues. V gave up 3 bases and J gave up 7 bases; unmatched junction bases: 7. Germline V gives CDR1 SGHKS, CDR2 YYEKEE (reference sequence). The CDR3 here is CASSWTSGGGNEQFF. CDR3 in DNA: TGTGCCAGCAGCTGGACTAGCGGTGGGGGAAATGAGCAGTTCTTC. The full variable domain, completed using reference TRBV5-5 and TRBJ2-1, is DAGVTQSPTHLIKTRGQQVTLRCSPISGHKSVSWYQQVLGQGPQFIFQYYEKEERGRGNFPDRFSARQFPNYSSELNVNALLLGDSALYLCASSWTSGGGNEQFFGPGTRLTVL.

The J gene is TRBJ2-7, the V gene TRBV5-1; D is possibly TRBD2 (5 bases). CDR3 size: 13 residues. Germline CDR1 is SGHRS and CDR2 is YFSETQ. V lost 8 bases, J lost 0 bases, and 12 bases lay in between. CDR3 in amino acids: CARAVGSSYEQYF. CDR3 coding DNA: TGCGCCAGGGCAGTAGGGAGCTCCTACGAGCAGTACTTC. The full variable domain, in which reference TRBV5-1 and TRBJ2-7 provide the parts outside the CDR3, is KAGVTQTPRYLIKTRGQQVTLSCSPISGHRSVSWYQQTPGQGLQFLFEYFSETQRNKGNFPGRFSGRQFSNSRSEMNVSTLELGDSALYLCARAVGSSYEQYFGPGTRLTVT.

This chain's CDR3 is CASSSVLYGYTF. In nucleotides, the CDR3 is TGTGCCAGCAGCTCGGTCCTCTATGGCTACACCTTC. The chain uses TRBV5-4 and TRBJ1-2; the D is unclear. Germline V CDR1 and CDR2: SGHNT, YYREEE (reference sequence). The CDR3 totals 12 residues. V was pared by 3 bases and J by 4 bases, with 7 bases between.

The V call is TRBV5-4, the J call TRBJ2-5; a possible D gene is TRBD1 (7 bases). The CDR3 loop spans 15 amino acids. The germline gives CDR1 SGHNT, CDR2 YYREEE (reference sequence). Trimming cost V 4 bases and J 0 bases, with 13 bases left between them. Here the CDR3 reads CASSRGTANQETQYF. The DNA for the CDR3 is TGTGCCAGCAGCCGCGGGACAGCAAACCAAGAGACCCAGTACTTC. The full variable domain, completed using reference TRBV5-4 and TRBJ2-5, is ETGVTQSPTHLIKTRGQQVTLRCSSQSGHNTVSWYQQALGQGPQFIFQYYREEENGRGNFPPRFSGLQFPNYSSELNVNALELDDSALYLCASSRGTANQETQYFGPGTRLLVL.

The chain links TRBV11-3 to TRBJ1-1; a possible D gene is TRBD1 (5 bases). Germline V lookup: CDR1 SGHNT, CDR2 YENEEA. V was trimmed by 1 base and J by 5 bases, leaving 14 bases between them. The CDR3 spans 15 residues. The chain's CDR3 is CASSLGRGGSTEAFF. The CDR3 bases are TGTGCCAGCAGCTTAGGAAGGGGAGGCAGTACTGAAGCTTTCTTT.

The CDR3 DNA reads as TGCGCCAGCAGCCAAGATCGGGAGTTCTATGGCTACACCTTC. This codes for CASSQDREFYGYTF. The chain combines TRBV4-3 with TRBJ1-2; D unclear. The germline CDR1 and CDR2 sequences are LGHNA and YSLEER. V gave up 0 bases and J gave up 4 bases, with 9 bases separating them. The length of the CDR3 is 14 residues.

V usage is TRBV5-4 and J usage is TRBJ1-2, with D tentatively TRBD1 (6 bases). CDR3 length equals 15 residues. Deletions cut 3 bases from V and 6 bases from J, with 18 bases between. Germline loops: CDR1 SGHNT, CDR2 YYREEE (reference sequence). The CDR3, as DNA: TGTGCCAGCAGCTGGGCTGCCGACAAGGGGGATGGCTACACCTTC. Protein product: CASSWAADKGDGYTF.

This chain joins TRBV5-1 and TRBJ2-3, with 11 positions matching TRBD2. V lost 6 bases, J lost 4 bases, and 4 bases stayed unmatched. CDR3 length: 14 residues. In germline, CDR1 is SGHRS, CDR2 YFSETQ. The CDR3 nucleotides are TGCGCCAGCAAACTAGCGGGAGTGGCAGATACGCAGTATTTT. It specifies CASKLAGVADTQYF.

The chain combines TRBV2 with TRBJ1-2; D is ambiguous. CDR1 and CDR2 (germline): SNHLY, FYNNEI. V lost 4 bases, J lost 6 bases, and 12 bases lay in between. The CDR3 is 13 amino acids. This CDR3 reads CASSARRENGYTF. CDR3 nucleotide sequence: TGTGCCAGCAGTGCCAGGCGGGAGAATGGCTACACCTTC.

This CDR3 reads CASRRTGFGSPLHF. As DNA, the CDR3 is TGTGCCAGCAGGCGGACAGGGTTCGGCTCACCCCTCCACTTT. This chain links TRBV27 with TRBJ1-6, with 8 nucleotides matching TRBD1. The CDR3 length is 14 residues. From germline, CDR1 is MNHEY and CDR2 SMNVEV (reference sequence). J gave up 10 bases and V 6 bases, and 8 bases lay outside the gene matches.

This chain connects TRBV27 to TRBJ1-5, with unresolved D. Germline CDR1 MNHEY, CDR2 SMNVEV (reference sequence). The CDR3 totals 15 residues. Trimming pared 2 bases from V and 0 bases from J, leaving 8 bases between. The CDR3: CASSLMFGSNQPQHF. In nucleotides, the CDR3 is TGTGCCAGCAGTTTAATGTTTGGTAGCAATCAGCCCCAGCATTTT.

V usage is TRBV7-9 and J usage is TRBJ2-2; no clear D. Germline V lookup: CDR1 SEHNR, CDR2 FQNEAQ (reference sequence). The CDR3 covers 16 residues. Trimming shortened V by 5 bases and J by 5 bases, and 18 bases separated the two germline ends. The CDR3 is CASSTSGRRSTGELFF. As DNA, the CDR3 is TGTGCCAGCAGCACCTCAGGAAGGCGGTCGACCGGGGAGCTGTTTTTT.

V and J are TRBV6-4 and TRBJ1-4, with D unclear. This CDR3 region has 14 residues. CDR1 is MRHNA, CDR2 SNTAGT, per germline. Trimming pared 7 bases from V and 3 bases from J, leaving 12 bases between. CDR3 sequence reads: CASNDMVANEKLFF. The CDR3 DNA reads as TGTGCCAGCAACGACATGGTGGCTAATGAAAAACTGTTTTTT.

This rearrangement joins TRBV3-1 (or the pseudogene TRBV3-2) to TRBJ1-6, with 7 bases lining up with TRBD1. V lost 1 base to trimming and J lost 6 bases; unmatched junction nucleotides: 3. The germline V gene has CDR1 LGHDT and CDR2 YNNKEL (reference sequence). The length of the CDR3 is 15 residues. The CDR3 DNA reads TGTGCCAGCAGCCAAGGACAGGGTCCTAATTCACCCCTCCACTTT. Protein: CASSQGQGPNSPLHF.

The chain employs TRBV7-8 and TRBJ1-5; no reliable D call. Germline V gives CDR1 SGHVS, CDR2 FQNEAQ. The length of the CDR3 is 12 residues. V dropped 1 base and J dropped 6 bases, with 4 bases sitting between them. In nucleotides, the CDR3 is TGTGCCAGCAGCTTAGGGAGTCAGCCCCAGCATTTT. It codes for CASSLGSQPQHF.

The chain links TRBV20-1 to TRBJ1-1; 7 nucleotides line up with TRBD1. This CDR3 spans 10 amino acids. After removal of 6 bases from V and 7 bases from J, the junction contained 2 bases not matched to a gene. The V gene's germline CDR1 is DFQATT and CDR2 SNEGSKA (reference sequence). The CDR3 protein is CSATGVEAFF. In DNA, the CDR3 is TGCAGTGCAACAGGGGTTGAAGCTTTCTTT.

V and J are TRBV10-3 and TRBJ1-6; weak D call: TRBD1 (5 bases). Germline-derived CDR1 and CDR2 are ENHRY and SYGVKD. The CDR3 consists of 14 residues. V lost 3 bases and J lost 6, with 9 bases in between. CDR3 in amino acids: CAISDNRPNSPLHF. The CDR3, as DNA: TGTGCCATCAGTGACAACAGGCCTAATTCACCCCTCCACTTT.

The V and J genes are TRBV9 and TRBJ2-3; 10 bases map to TRBD2. The J segment lost 1 base and the V segment lost 5 bases, leaving 13 bases of the junction unmatched. Germline V gives CDR1 SGDLS, CDR2 YYNGEE. The CDR3 covers 18 residues. The CDR3 DNA sequence: TGTGCCAGCAGTGAGCTAGCGGGAGCGTTGAGGGGCACAGATACGCAGTATTTT. This sequence encodes CASSELAGALRGTDTQYF. Full variable domain (outside the CDR3, taken from reference TRBV9 and TRBJ2-3): DSGVTQTPKHLITATGQRVTLRCSPRSGDLSVYWYQQSLDQGLQFLIQYYNGEERAKGNILERFSAQQFPDLHSELNLSSLELGDSALYFCASSELAGALRGTDTQYFGPGTRLTVL.

The chain uses TRBV6-5 and TRBJ1-2, with D uncertain. Trimming removed 2 bases from V and 2 bases from J, with 9 bases in between. Germline V lookup: CDR1 MNHEY, CDR2 SVGAGI. The CDR3 covers 14 residues. The CDR3, as DNA: TGTGCCAGCAGTTACCTCGGACGGAACTATGGCTACACCTTC. Translated: CASSYLGRNYGYTF.